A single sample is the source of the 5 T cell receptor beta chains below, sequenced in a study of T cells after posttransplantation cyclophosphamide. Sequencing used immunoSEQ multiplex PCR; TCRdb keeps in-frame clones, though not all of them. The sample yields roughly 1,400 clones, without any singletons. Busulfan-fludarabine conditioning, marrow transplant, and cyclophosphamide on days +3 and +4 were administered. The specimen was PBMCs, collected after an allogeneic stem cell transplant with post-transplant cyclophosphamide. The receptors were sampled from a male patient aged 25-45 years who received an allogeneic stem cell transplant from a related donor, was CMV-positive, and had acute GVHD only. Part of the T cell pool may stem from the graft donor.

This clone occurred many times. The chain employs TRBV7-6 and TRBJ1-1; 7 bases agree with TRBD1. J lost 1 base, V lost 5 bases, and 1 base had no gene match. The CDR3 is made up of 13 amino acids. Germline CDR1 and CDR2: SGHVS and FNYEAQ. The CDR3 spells CASSNRGNTEAFF. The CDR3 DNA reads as TGTGCCAGCAGCAACAGGGGGAACACTGAAGCTTTCTTT.

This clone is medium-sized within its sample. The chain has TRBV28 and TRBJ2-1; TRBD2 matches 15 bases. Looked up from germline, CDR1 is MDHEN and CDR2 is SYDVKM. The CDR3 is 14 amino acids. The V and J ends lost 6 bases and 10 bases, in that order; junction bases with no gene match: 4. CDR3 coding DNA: TGTGCCAGCAGGCCAGGACTAGCGGGGGGGGAGCAGTTCTTC. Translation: CASRPGLAGGEQFF.

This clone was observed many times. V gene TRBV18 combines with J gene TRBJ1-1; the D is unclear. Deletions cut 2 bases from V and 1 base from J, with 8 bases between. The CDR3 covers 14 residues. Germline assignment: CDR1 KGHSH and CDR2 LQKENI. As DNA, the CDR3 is TGTGCCAGCTCACCAAGTGGCGGGAACACTGAAGCTTTCTTT. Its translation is CASSPSGGNTEAFF.

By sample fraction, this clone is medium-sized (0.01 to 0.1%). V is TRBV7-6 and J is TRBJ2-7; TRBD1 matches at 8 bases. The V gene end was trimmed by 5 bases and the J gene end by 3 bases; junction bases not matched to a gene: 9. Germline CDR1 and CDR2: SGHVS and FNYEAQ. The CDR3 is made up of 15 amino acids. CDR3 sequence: CASSADRDRIYEQYF. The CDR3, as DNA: TGTGCCAGCAGCGCTGACCGGGACAGGATCTACGAGCAGTACTTC. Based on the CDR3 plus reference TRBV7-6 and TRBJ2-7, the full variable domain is GAGVSQSPRYKVTKRGQDVALRCDPISGHVSLYWYRQALGQGPEFLTYFNYEAQQDKSGLPNDRFSAERPEGSISTLTIQRTEQRDSAMYRCASSADRDRIYEQYFGPGTRLTVT.

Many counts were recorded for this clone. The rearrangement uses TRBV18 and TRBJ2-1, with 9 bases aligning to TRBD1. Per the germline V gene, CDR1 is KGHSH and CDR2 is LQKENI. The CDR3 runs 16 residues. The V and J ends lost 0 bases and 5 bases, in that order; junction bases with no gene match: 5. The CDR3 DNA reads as TGTGCCAGCTCACCACCGGACAGGGGCCCTCACAATGAGCAGTTCTTC. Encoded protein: CASSPPDRGPHNEQFF. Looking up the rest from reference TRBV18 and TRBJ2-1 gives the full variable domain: NAGVMQNPRHLVRRRGQEARLRCSPMKGHSHVYWYRQLPEEGLKFMVYLQKENIIDESGMPKERFSAEFPKEGPSILRIQQVVRGDSAAYFCASSPPDRGPHNEQFFGPGTRLTVL.